This TCR beta chain was captured in a study of blood T cell repertoires in COVID-19. Overall study: Acute-phase and convalescent COVID-19 samples originated in the United States, Italy and Spain. PBMCs, B-cell-depleted T cells, or T cells provided the cDNA or gDNA that made up the material.

Germline V lookup: CDR1 SGHDT, CDR2 YYEEEE. V lost 1 base and J 4 bases, leaving 5 bases between the germline ends. The CDR3 loop spans 12 amino acids. As originally analysed: For nucleated cells, counts were estimated from reference gene primer amplification. The data were produced by immunoSEQ multiplex PCR, yet TCRdb's version contains in-frame clones alone and is incomplete. V, J and clone size reflect that table, while D and trimming were determined from the DNA. The table includes under 200,000 clones, roughly four fifths detected once. This clonotype was obtained from a woman between 40 and 55 years old with acute or convalescent COVID-19. The chain couples TRBV5-6 to TRBJ1-1; D gene ambiguous. The specimen sequenced was peripheral blood. The chain's CDR3 is CASSLWATEAFF. The CDR3 DNA reads TGTGCCAGCAGCTTGTGGGCCACTGAAGCTTTCTTT.